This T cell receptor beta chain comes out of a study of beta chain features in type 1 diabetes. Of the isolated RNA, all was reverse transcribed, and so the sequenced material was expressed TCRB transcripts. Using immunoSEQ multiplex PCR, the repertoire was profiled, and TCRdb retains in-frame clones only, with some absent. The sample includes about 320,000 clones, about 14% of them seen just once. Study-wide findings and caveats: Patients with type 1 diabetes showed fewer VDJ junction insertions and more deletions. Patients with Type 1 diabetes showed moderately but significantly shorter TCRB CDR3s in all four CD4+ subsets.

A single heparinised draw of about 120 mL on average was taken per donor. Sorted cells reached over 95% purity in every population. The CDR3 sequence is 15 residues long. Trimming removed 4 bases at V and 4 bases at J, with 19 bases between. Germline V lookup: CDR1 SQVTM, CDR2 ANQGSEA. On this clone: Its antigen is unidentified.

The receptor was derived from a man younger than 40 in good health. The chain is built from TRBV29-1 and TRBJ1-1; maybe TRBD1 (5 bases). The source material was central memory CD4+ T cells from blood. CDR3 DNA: TGCAGCGTTGTCACCGCCGGGACCGGCTCCACTGAAGCTTTCTTT. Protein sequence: CSVVTAGTGSTEAFF.